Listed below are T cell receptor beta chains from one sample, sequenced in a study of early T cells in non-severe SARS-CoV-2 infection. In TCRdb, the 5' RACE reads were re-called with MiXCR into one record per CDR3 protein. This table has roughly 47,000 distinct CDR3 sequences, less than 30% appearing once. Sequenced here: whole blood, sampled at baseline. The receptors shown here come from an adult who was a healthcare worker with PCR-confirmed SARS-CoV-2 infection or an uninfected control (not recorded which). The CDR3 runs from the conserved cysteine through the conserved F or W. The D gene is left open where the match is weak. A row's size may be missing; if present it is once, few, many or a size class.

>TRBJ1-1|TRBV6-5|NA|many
TGTGCCAGCAGTTACCGGGCCACGGGCCTGAACACTGAAGCTTTCTTT
CASSYRATGLNTEAFF
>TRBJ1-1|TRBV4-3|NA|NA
TGCGCCAGCAGCCTGATTTCCGGGGTGAACACTGAAGCTTTCTTT
CASSLISGVNTEAFF
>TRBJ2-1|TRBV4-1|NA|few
TGCGCCAGCAGCCAAGGAGTTCGCTCCTACAATGAGCAGTTCTTC
CASSQGVRSYNEQFF
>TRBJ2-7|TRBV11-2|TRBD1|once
TGTGCCAGCAGCTTAGCGGGACAGGGGGGAGGCTTCTACGAGCAGTACTTC
CASSLAGQGGGFYEQYF
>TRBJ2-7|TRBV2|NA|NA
TGTGCCAGCAGGCCCGGGACCTACGAGCAGTACTTC
CASRPGTYEQYF
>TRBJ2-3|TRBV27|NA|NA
TGTGCCAGCAGTTTGCGTGGAGGTGGAGATACGCAGTATTTT
CASSLRGGGDTQYF
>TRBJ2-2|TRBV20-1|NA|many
TGCAGTGCTAGAAAGGGGAGCCGGGAGCTGTTTTTT
CSARKGSRELFF
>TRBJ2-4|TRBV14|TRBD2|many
TGTGCCAGCAGCCGTTGGACTAGCGGGGGGGGCGGCATTCAGTACTTC
CASSRWTSGGGGIQYF
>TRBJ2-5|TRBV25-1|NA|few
TGTGCCAGCGGCCGCGAGACCCAGTACTTC
CASGRETQYF
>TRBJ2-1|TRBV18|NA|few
TGTGCCAGCTCACCACCGGCCAGAGAGTACAATGAGCAGTTCTTC
CASSPPAREYNEQFF
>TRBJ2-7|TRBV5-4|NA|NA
TGTGCCAGCCACCGGGACACCCACTACGAGCAGTACTTC
CASHRDTHYEQYF
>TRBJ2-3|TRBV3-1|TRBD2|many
TGTGCCAGCAGCCAAGATCGATGGCTAGCGGGGATCACAGATACGCAGTATTTT
CASSQDRWLAGITDTQYF
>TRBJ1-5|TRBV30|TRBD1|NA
TGTGCCTGGGACAGGGAGGACCAGCCCCAGCATTTT
CAWDREDQPQHF
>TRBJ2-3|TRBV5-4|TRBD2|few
TGTGCCAGCAGCTCCCGACTAGCGGGGTCGGATACGCAGTATTTT
CASSSRLAGSDTQYF
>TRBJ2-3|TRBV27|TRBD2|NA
TGTGCCAGCAGTTTTGGGACTAGCGGCTTAGATACGCAGTATTTT
CASSFGTSGLDTQYF
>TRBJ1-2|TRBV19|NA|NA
TGTGCCAGTAGTATACGGCAGGTATATGGCTACACCTTC
CASSIRQVYGYTF
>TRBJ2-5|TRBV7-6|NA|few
TGTGCCAGCTCTTACAAGGGGGGGCCGGCCGAGACCCAGTACTTC
CASSYKGGPAETQYF
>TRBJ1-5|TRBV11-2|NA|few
TGTGCCAGCAGCTTGTTGGCTAATCAGCCCCAGCATTTT
CASSLLANQPQHF